The sequence of this TCR beta chain was determined in a study of T cells in tuberculosis. This clone was counted a single time. No antigen is known for it. Study results and caveats: Using the GMM-specific repertoire gave about 85% accuracy versus 60% to 70% with motifs. Active tuberculosis TCR-alpha repertoires lay closer to GMM-specific TCRs than IGRA-negative controls, suggesting clonal expansion. The TCR-beta difference was not significant; alpha differences partly reflected length.

TCRdb's table, derived via immunoSEQ multiplex PCR, lists solely in-frame clones and lacks some. The sample yields tens of thousands of clones, 90% seen once. With 5 bases clipped from V and 3 bases from J, the junction kept 16 bases outside the gene matches. The CDR3 sequence is 18 residues long. CDR1 and CDR2 (germline): SNHLY, FYNNEI. This receptor was taken from a donor between 10 and 35 years old with latent tuberculosis or without tuberculosis infection. The chain couples TRBV2 to TRBJ2-1; 7 bases map to TRBD2. Material: PBMCs. CDR3 loop: CASSLEGSGLANYNEQFF. Here the CDR3 DNA reads TGTGCCAGCAGTTTGGAGGGTAGCGGGCTAGCCAACTACAATGAGCAGTTCTTC.